This record concerns one TCR beta chain sequence. The V and J ends lost 1 base and 4 bases respectively, with 14 bases between them. The CDR3 is 15 amino acids. The V gene's germline CDR1 is LGHNA and CDR2 YSLEER. Only in-frame clones appear in the TCRdb table, and some are missing; sequencing was by immunoSEQ multiplex PCR. The sample comprises roughly 380,000 clones, approximately 90% of which are singletons, and 1.5% to 1.8% rests with the top ten. These data come from a study of blood T cell repertoires in COVID-19. V is TRBV4-3 and J is TRBJ2-7, with D perhaps matching TRBD1 (5 bases). The sequence was obtained from a woman in her thirties or forties with COVID-19, enrolled during active disease. Input material: peripheral blood. The CDR3: CASSQGTGLGYEQYF. CDR3 in DNA: TGCGCCAGCAGCCAAGGCACAGGCCTCGGGTACGAGCAGTACTTC.